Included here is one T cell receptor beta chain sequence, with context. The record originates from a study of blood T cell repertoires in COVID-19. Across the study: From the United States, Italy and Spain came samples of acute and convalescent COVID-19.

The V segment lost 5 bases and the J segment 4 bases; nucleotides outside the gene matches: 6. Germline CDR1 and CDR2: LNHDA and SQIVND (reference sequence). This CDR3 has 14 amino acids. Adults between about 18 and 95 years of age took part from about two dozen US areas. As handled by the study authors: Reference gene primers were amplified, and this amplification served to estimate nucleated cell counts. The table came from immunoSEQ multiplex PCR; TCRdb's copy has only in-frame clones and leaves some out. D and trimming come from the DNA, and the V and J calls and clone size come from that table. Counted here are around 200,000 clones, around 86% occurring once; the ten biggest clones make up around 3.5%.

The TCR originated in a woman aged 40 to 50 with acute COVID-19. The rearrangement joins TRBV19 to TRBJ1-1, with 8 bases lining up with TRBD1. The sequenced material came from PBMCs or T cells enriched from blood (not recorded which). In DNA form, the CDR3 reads TGTGCCAGTAGTGCGGACAGGGTATCCACTGAAGCTTTCTTT. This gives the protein CASSADRVSTEAFF.